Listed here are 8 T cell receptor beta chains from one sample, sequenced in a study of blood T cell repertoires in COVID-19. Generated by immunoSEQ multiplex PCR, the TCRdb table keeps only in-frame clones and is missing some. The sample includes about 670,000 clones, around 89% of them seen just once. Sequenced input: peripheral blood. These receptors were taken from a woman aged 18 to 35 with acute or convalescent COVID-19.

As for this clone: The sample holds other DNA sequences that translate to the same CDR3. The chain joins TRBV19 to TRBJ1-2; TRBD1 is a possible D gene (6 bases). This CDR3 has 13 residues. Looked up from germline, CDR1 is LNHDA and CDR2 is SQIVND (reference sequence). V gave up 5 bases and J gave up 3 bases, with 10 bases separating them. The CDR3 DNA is TGTGCCAGTAGTCCACGGACAGACTATGGCTACACCTTC. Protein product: CASSPRTDYGYTF.

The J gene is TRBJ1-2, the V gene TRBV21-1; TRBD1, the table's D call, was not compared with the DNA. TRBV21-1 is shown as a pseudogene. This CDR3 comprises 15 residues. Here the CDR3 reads CASSNGWRQNYGYTF. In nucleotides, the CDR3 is TGTGCCAGCAGCAATGGGTGGCGACAGAACTATGGCTACACCTTC.

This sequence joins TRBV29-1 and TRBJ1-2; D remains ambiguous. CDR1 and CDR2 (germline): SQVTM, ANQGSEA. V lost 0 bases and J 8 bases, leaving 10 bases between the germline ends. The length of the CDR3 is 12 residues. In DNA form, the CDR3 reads TGCAGCGTTGAAGACCTGACCGGGGGCTACACCTTC. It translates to CSVEDLTGGYTF.

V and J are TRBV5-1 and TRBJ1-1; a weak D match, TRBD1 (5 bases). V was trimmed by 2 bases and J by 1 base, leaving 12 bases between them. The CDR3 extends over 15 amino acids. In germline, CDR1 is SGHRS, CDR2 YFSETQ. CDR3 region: CASSFVTGTNTEAFF. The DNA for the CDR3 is TGCGCCAGCAGCTTTGTAACAGGCACGAACACTGAAGCTTTCTTT. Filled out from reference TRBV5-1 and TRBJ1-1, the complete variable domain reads KAGVTQTPRYLIKTRGQQVTLSCSPISGHRSVSWYQQTPGQGLQFLFEYFSETQRNKGNFPGRFSGRQFSNSRSEMNVSTLELGDSALYLCASSFVTGTNTEAFFGQGTRLTVV.

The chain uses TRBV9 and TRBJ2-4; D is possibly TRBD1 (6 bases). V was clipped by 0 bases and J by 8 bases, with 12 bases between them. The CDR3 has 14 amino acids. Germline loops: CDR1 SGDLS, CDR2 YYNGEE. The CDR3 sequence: CASSVEGRGDIQYF. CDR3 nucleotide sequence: TGTGCCAGCAGCGTAGAAGGCAGGGGAGACATTCAGTACTTC.

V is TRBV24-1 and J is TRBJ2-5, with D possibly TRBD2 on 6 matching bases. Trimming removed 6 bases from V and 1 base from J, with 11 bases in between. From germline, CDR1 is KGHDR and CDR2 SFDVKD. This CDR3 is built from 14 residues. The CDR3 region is CATSKGDSQETQYF. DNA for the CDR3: TGTGCCACCAGTAAAGGGGACTCCCAAGAGACCCAGTACTTC.

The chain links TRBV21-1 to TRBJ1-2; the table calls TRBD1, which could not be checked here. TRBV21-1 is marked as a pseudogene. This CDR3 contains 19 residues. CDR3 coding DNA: TGTGCCAGCAGCAAATTTATCCCGGGACAGGTACAATCGAACTATGGCTACACCTTC. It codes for CASSKFIPGQVQSNYGYTF.

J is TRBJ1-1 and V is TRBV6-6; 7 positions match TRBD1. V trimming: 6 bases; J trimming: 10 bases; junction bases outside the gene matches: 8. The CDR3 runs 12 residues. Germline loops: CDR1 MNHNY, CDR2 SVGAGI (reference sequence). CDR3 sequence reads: CASSLPGQIAFF. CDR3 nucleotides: TGTGCCAGCAGCCTCCCGGGACAGATAGCTTTCTTT.